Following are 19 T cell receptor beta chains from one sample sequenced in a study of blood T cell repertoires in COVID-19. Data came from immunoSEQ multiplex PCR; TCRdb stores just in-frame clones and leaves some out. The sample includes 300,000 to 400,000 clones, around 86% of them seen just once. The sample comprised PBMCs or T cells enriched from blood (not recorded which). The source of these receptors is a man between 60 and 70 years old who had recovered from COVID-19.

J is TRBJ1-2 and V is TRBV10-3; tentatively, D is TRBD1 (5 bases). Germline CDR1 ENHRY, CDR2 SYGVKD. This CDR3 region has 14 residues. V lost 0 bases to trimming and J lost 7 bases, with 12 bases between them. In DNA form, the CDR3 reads TGTGCCATCAGTGAGTCGACGGGCAGGGCTGGCTACACCTTC. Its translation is CAISESTGRAGYTF.

Written as DNA, the CDR3 is TGTGCCTGGACCCCTGGGCGGGGGGGGTTCTACGAGCAGTACTTC. It yields the protein CAWTPGRGGFYEQYF. V gene TRBV30 combines with J gene TRBJ2-7; 9 positions agree with TRBD2. V lost 4 bases and J lost 3; bases outside the gene matches: 10. This CDR3 region has 15 residues. Germline V CDR1 and CDR2: GTSNPN, SVGIG (reference sequence). Full variable domain (rest looked up from reference TRBV30 and TRBJ2-7): SQTIHQWPATLVQPVGSPLSLECTVEGTSNPNLYWYRQAAGRGLQLLFYSVGIGQISSEVPQNLSASRPQDRQFILSSKKLLLSDSGFYLCAWTPGRGGFYEQYFGPGTRLTVT.

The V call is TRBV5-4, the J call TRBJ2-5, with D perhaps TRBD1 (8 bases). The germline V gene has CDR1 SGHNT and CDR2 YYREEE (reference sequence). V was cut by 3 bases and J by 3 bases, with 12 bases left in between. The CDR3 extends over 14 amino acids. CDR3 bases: TGTGCCAGCAGCTCACAGGGGGGGGAAGAGACCCAGTACTTC. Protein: CASSSQGGEETQYF. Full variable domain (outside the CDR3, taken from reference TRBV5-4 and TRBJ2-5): ETGVTQSPTHLIKTRGQQVTLRCSSQSGHNTVSWYQQALGQGPQFIFQYYREEENGRGNFPPRFSGLQFPNYSSELNVNALELDDSALYLCASSSQGGEETQYFGPGTRLLVL.

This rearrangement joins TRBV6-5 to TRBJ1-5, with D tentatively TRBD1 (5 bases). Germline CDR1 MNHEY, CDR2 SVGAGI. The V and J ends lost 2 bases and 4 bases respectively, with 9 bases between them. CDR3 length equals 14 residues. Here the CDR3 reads CASSYETENQPQHF. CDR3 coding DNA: TGTGCCAGCAGTTACGAGACAGAGAATCAGCCCCAGCATTTT.

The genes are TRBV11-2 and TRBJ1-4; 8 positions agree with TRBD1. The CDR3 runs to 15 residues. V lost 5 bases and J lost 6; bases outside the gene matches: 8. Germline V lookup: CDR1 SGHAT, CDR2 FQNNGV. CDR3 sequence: CASSQRQGRDEKLFF. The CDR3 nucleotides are TGTGCCAGCAGCCAGAGACAGGGGCGGGATGAAAAACTGTTTTTT.

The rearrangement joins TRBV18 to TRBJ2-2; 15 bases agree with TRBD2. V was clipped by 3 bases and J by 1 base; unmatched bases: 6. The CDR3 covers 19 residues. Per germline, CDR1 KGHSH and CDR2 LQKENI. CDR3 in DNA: TGTGCCAGCTCACCTTCAGGACTAGCGGGAGGGTTGAACACCGGGGAGCTGTTTTTT. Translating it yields CASSPSGLAGGLNTGELFF.

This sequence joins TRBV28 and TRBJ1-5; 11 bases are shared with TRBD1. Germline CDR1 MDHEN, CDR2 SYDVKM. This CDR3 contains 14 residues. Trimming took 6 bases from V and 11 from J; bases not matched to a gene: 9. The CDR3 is CASRPGQGAWTQHF. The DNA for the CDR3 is TGTGCCAGCAGACCCGGACAGGGGGCTTGGACCCAGCATTTT. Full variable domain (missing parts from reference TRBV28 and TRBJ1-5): DVKVTQSSRYLVKRTGEKVFLECVQDMDHENMFWYRQDPGLGLRLIYFSYDVKMKEKGDIPEGYSVSREKKERFSLILESASTNQTSMYLCASRPGQGAWTQHFGDGTRLSIL.

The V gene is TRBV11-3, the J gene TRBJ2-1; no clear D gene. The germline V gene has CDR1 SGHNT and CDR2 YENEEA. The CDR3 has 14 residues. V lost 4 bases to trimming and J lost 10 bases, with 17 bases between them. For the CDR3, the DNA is TGTGCCAGCAGCTCGGGTGTACTTACGGAGGAGCAGTTCTTC. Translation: CASSSGVLTEEQFF.

This CDR3 reads CASIQTGGHRYEQYF. CDR3 nucleotide sequence: TGTGCCAGCATTCAAACCGGGGGTCACCGCTACGAGCAGTACTTC. The chain links TRBV6-5 to TRBJ2-7; D is possibly TRBD2 (6 bases). The CDR3 spans 15 residues. Trimming removed 7 bases from V and 3 bases from J, with 19 bases in between. The V gene's germline CDR1 is MNHEY and CDR2 SVGAGI.

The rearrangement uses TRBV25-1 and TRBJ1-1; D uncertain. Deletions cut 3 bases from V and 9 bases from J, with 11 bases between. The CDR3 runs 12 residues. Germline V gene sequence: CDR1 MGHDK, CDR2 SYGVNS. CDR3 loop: CASSDFRGKAFF. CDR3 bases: TGTGCCAGCAGTGATTTCAGAGGAAAAGCTTTCTTT.

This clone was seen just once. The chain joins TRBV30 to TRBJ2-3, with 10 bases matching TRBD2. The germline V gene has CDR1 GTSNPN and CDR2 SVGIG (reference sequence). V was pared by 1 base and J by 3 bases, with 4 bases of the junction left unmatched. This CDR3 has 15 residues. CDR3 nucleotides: TGTGCCTGGAGTGGGCTAGCGGGAGTAACAGATACGCAGTATTTT. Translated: CAWSGLAGVTDTQYF.

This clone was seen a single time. Here the CDR3 DNA reads TGTGCCAGCAGCAACCGAACCGGACTAGCGTTCACAGATACGCAGTATTTT. It is translated as CASSNRTGLAFTDTQYF. This chain connects TRBV7-2 to TRBJ2-3; 9 nucleotides match TRBD2. The CDR3 extends over 17 amino acids. Trimming at V came to 5 bases and at J to 2 bases, leaving 11 bases not matched to a gene. From germline, CDR1 is SGHTA and CDR2 FQGNSA.

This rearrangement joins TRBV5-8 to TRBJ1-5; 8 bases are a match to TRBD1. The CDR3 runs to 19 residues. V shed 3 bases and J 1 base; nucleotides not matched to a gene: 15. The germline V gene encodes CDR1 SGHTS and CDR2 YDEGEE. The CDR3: CASSSGGRGLFGSNQPQHF. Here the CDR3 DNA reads TGTGCCAGCAGCTCGGGGGGCAGGGGGCTGTTCGGGAGCAATCAGCCCCAGCATTTT.

The CDR3 nucleotides read TGTGCCAGCAGCTTACAGGGGATTGGCACCATATATTTT. Its protein product is CASSLQGIGTIYF. The chain carries TRBV5-6 and TRBJ1-3; 7 nucleotides line up with TRBD1. Looked up from germline, CDR1 is SGHDT and CDR2 is YYEEEE. Unmatched junction bases numbered 5, after V lost 2 bases and J lost 9 bases. The CDR3 extends over 13 amino acids.

The CDR3 is CASSRAGGGNEKLFF. The CDR3 DNA sequence: TGTGCCAGCAGCCGGGCGGGAGGCGGTAATGAAAAACTGTTTTTT. This chain uses TRBV7-9 with TRBJ1-4; D not resolved. V lost 5 bases and J 4 bases, leaving 14 bases between the germline ends. From germline, CDR1 is SEHNR and CDR2 FQNEAQ (reference sequence). CDR3 length equals 15 residues.

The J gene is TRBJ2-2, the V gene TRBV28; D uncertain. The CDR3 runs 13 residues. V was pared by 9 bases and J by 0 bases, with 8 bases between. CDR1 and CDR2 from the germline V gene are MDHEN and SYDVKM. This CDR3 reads CASLLANTGELFF. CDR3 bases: TGTGCCAGTCTACTCGCGAACACCGGGGAGCTGTTTTTT. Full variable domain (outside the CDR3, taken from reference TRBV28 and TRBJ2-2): DVKVTQSSRYLVKRTGEKVFLECVQDMDHENMFWYRQDPGLGLRLIYFSYDVKMKEKGDIPEGYSVSREKKERFSLILESASTNQTSMYLCASLLANTGELFFGEGSRLTVL.

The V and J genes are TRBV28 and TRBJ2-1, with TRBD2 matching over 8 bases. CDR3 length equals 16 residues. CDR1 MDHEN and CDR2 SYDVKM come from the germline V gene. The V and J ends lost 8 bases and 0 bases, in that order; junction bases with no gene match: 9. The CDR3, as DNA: TGTGCCAGCCGGGGGGGCGGGACCACCTCCTACAATGAGCAGTTCTTC. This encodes CASRGGGTTSYNEQFF.

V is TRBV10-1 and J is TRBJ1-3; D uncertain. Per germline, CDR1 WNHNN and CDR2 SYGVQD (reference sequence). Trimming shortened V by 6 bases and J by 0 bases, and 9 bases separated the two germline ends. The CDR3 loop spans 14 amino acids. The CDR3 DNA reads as TGCGCCAGCAGGGAAACAGTCTCTGGAAACACCATATATTTT. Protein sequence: CASRETVSGNTIYF.

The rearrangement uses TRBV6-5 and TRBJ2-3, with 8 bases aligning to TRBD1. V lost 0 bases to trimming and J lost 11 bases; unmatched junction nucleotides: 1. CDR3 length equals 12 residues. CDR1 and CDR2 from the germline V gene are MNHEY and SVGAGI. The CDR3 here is CASSYSGQEQYF. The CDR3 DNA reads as TGTGCCAGCAGTTACTCGGGACAGGAGCAGTATTTT.